This TCR beta chain was identified in a study of cytomegalovirus exposure and HLA in healthy donors. TCRdb keeps only in-frame clones here, not all; method: immunoSEQ multiplex PCR. The sample holds around 74,000 clones, around four fifths seen once. The study, taken as a whole, reports: Rare TCR sequences predominated, though certain public TCRs were found in many donors. Associated with cytomegalovirus, according to the listing, were about 160 TCR beta chains.

Regarding this clone: Its cognate antigen is unknown.

The study drew the donors from its roughly 120-subject validation cohort, separate from the roughly 670-subject first cohort. What was sequenced was PBMCs. The receptor was derived from a man aged 30-40 years in good health and CMV-seronegative.

The CDR3: CASSPRQVIASGNTIYF. The CDR3 DNA is TGTGCCAGCAGTCCCCGACAGGTTATTGCCTCTGGAAACACCATATATTTT. This chain uses TRBV2 with TRBJ1-3; D possibly corresponds to TRBD1 (6 bases). Germline CDR1 is SNHLY and CDR2 is FYNNEI. The CDR3 contains 17 residues. V dropped 5 bases and J dropped 0 bases, with 17 bases sitting between them.